The rows below give T cell receptor beta chains drawn from one sample of a study of tumor-infiltrating lymphocytes in primary liver carcinoma. A single record per CDR3 protein comes from TCRdb applying MiXCR to the multiplex PCR reads. The sample lists 85,000 to 100,000 distinct CDR3 sequences, less than 75% occurring once. Sequenced sample: tumor-adjacent normal liver tissue. These receptors originate from a man between 40 and 49 years old with primary liver carcinoma and hepatitis B virus infection. The CDR3 runs from the conserved cysteine through the conserved F or W. D genes are given only for firm matches. Not every row has a clone size; where given, it reads once, few, many or a size class.

>-|-|TRBV29-1|TRBJ1-1
CSVRVSTEAFF
TGCAGCGTTAGGGTGAGCACTGAAGCTTTCTTT
>TRBD2|-|TRBV11-2|TRBJ2-1
CVSSLDRRLAGGASPDQFF
TGTGTCAGCAGCTTAGATCGGAGACTAGCGGGAGGGGCTAGCCCCGATCAGTTCTTC
>TRBD2|few|TRBV28|TRBJ2-3
CASTGLAGAGDTQYF
TGTGCCAGCACCGGACTAGCGGGAGCGGGGGATACGCAGTATTTT
>TRBD2|few|TRBV20-1|TRBJ2-5
CSGRLAAKETQYF
TGCAGTGGCCGACTAGCGGCCAAGGAGACCCAGTACTTC
>-|many|TRBV6-5|TRBJ2-7
CASTKTTGSYEQYF
TGTGCCAGCACTAAAACTACGGGGTCCTACGAGCAGTACTTC
>-|-|TRBV4-2|TRBJ2-7
CGSSQEAHEQYF
TGTGGCAGCAGCCAAGAGGCCCACGAGCAGTACTTC
>-|few|TRBV20-1|TRBJ2-1
CSALPGGGRTEQFF
TGCAGTGCTCTCCCGGGGGGCGGGAGAACTGAGCAGTTCTTC
>TRBD2|many|TRBV28|TRBJ2-5
CASRGAGGQETQYF
TGTGCCAGCAGGGGAGCGGGGGGACAAGAGACCCAGTACTTC
>-|-|TRBV29-1|TRBJ2-1
CSVEDRKRTAGDERFF
TGCAGCGTTGAAGATCGGAAGCGAACGGCGGGCGATGAGCGCTTCTTC
>-|-|TRBV11-2|TRBJ2-7
CASSFCGALPYEQYF
TGTGCCAGCAGCTTCTGCGGGGCTCTACCCTACGAGCAGTACTTC
>-|-|TRBV5-4|TRBJ2-6
CGSSLGLAGANVLTF
TGTGGCAGCAGCTTGGGGCTTGCTGGGGCCAACGTCCTGACTTTC
>-|-|TRBV11-2|TRBJ2-1
CASGNHGIEQFF
TGTGCCAGCGGCAATCATGGGATTGAGCAGTTCTTC
>-|-|TRBV6-1|TRBJ2-3
CASSPHRVRWGSAGARADTQYF
TGTGCCAGCAGCCCACACAGGGTCCGTTGGGGTTCGGCGGGAGCTCGGGCAGATACGCAGTATTTT
>-|many|TRBV7-8|TRBJ2-2
CASSPRLWGGTGELFF
TGTGCCAGCAGCCCACGGCTATGGGGCGGCACCGGGGAGCTGTTTTTT
>-|-|TRBV6-6|TRBJ2-3
CATSYPLGRGRTDTQYF
TGTGCCACCAGTTACCCCCTCGGCAGGGGAAGGACAGACACGCAGTATTTT
>-|-|TRBV11-1|TRBJ2-2
CASSLAPVLSNTGVLFF
TGTGCCAGCAGCTTAGCGCCAGTGCTTTCGAACACCGGGGTGTTGTTTTTT
>TRBD2|-|TRBV20-1|TRBJ2-2
CSARLAGDTGELFF
TGCAGTGCTAGACTAGCGGGAGACACCGGGGAGCTGTTTTTT
>TRBD1|-|TRBV6-6|TRBJ2-3
CASSTDRSTQYF
TGTGCCAGTAGTACGGACAGGTCGACGCAGTATTTT
>TRBD1|many|TRBV10-3|TRBJ2-7
CAIRPGQASYEQYF
TGTGCCATCAGACCGGGACAGGCCTCCTACGAGCAGTACTTC
>-|-|TRBV7-9|TRBJ2-2
CASSTGELFF
TGTGCCAGCAGCACCGGGGAGCTGTTTTTT
>-|many|TRBV4-1|TRBJ1-3
CASSQDLWEGGRSGNTIYF
TGCGCCAGCAGCCAAGATCTCTGGGAAGGGGGGAGGTCTGGAAACACCATATATTTT
>TRBD2|-|TRBV5-4|TRBJ2-3
CASSSGLVGVSIDTQYF
TGTGCCAGCAGCTCCGGACTAGTGGGAGTAAGCATAGATACGCAGTATTTT
>-|-|TRBV4-1|TRBJ2-7
CASSQDCRFGQYF
TGCGCCAGCAGCCAAGATTGCAGATTCGGGCAGTACTTC
>-|many|TRBV29-1|TRBJ2-3
CSVEGGSDTQYF
TGCAGCGTTGAGGGGGGCTCAGATACGCAGTATTTT
>TRBD2|few|TRBV5-1|TRBJ2-5
CASSLRGLLTQETQYF
TGCGCCAGCAGCTTGCGGGGACTACTAACTCAAGAGACCCAGTACTTC
>-|-|TRBV11-2|TRBJ2-7
CASNPGGGEQYF
TGCGCCAGCAACCCCGGGGGAGGCGAGCAGTACTTC